One sample yielded the 31 T cell receptor beta chains listed below, sequenced in a study of T-cell memory formation after mild COVID-19. TCRdb independently ran MiXCR on the 5' RACE reads; one entry per CDR3 protein. This sample has 200,000 or so distinct CDR3 sequences; 7.5% to 10% occur once, and the top ten carry 3.5% to 4%. The material sequenced was PBMCs or a T cell subset sorted from them (not recorded which). Receptors were obtained from a man aged 18-30 years who had mild COVID-19 (a few samples of this study predate the infection). Cell type and time point are not known.

This chain connects TRBV20-1 to TRBJ2-1; TRBD1 is a possible D gene (5 bases). The V end lost 6 bases, the J end lost 1 base, and 19 bases lay between the germline ends. The germline V gene encodes CDR1 DFQATT and CDR2 SNEGSKA (reference sequence). The CDR3 covers 16 residues. CDR3 in DNA: TGCAGTGCCTTCTCCAGGGAAGGTTCTTCCTACAATGAGCAGTTCTTC. This gives the protein CSAFSREGSSYNEQFF.

J is TRBJ2-1 and V is TRBV12-3 or TRBV12-4; 9 bases map to TRBD1. The CDR3 loop spans 13 amino acids. The V gene end was trimmed by 5 bases and the J gene end by 14 bases; junction bases not matched to a gene: 10. This CDR3 reads CASSGTGKGSEFF. The CDR3 DNA follows: TGTGCCAGCAGTGGGACAGGGAAGGGGTCGGAGTTCTTC.

The chain combines TRBV4-3 with TRBJ2-1, with D unclear. V was shortened by 4 bases and J by 9 bases, with 16 bases between the two germline ends. The V gene's germline CDR1 is LGHNA and CDR2 YSLEER. The CDR3 runs 14 residues. In nucleotides, the CDR3 is TGCGCCAGCAGCCCCCGGACCCCCCCCGGTGAGCAGTTCTTC. It yields the protein CASSPRTPPGEQFF.

This clonotype was seen more than once but under ten times. The rearrangement joins TRBV19 to TRBJ1-1; weak D call: TRBD1 (6 bases). The ends were cut back, 7 bases at V and 0 bases at J, with 21 bases in the middle. CDR3 length: 17 residues. Germline lookup yields CDR1 LNHDA and CDR2 SQIVND (reference sequence). The CDR3 protein is CASIGGSYHRMNTEAFF. CDR3 DNA: TGTGCCAGTATCGGGGGCAGCTACCACCGCATGAACACTGAAGCTTTCTTT. Based on the CDR3 plus reference TRBV19 and TRBJ1-1, the full variable domain is DGGITQSPKYLFRKEGQNVTLSCEQNLNHDAMYWYRQDPGQGLRLIYYSQIVNDFQKGDIAEGYSVSREKKESFPLTVTSAQKNPTAFYLCASIGGSYHRMNTEAFFGQGTRLTVV.

V gene TRBV19 combines with J gene TRBJ1-2, with unresolved D. The CDR3 contains 13 residues. Trimming stripped 5 bases from V and 4 bases from J, with 11 bases between. Germline assignment: CDR1 LNHDA and CDR2 SQIVND (reference sequence). The CDR3 loop reads CASSVDVVYGYTF. DNA of the CDR3: TGTGCCAGTAGTGTCGACGTAGTCTATGGCTACACCTTC.

This clonotype was seen many times. V and J are TRBV3-1 and TRBJ2-4; 12 positions agree with TRBD1. The junction had 4 bases not matched to a gene; V was cut back by 4 bases and J by 12 bases. Germline V CDR1 and CDR2: LGHDT, YNNKEL (reference sequence). This CDR3 is 13 amino acids long. CDR3 amino acids: CASSPGTGGSQYF. In DNA form, the CDR3 reads TGTGCCAGCAGCCCGGGGACAGGGGGCTCTCAGTACTTC.

The V call is TRBV5-1, the J call TRBJ2-5; D is unclear. The CDR3 totals 14 residues. CDR1 and CDR2 from the germline V gene are SGHRS and YFSETQ. V gave up 0 bases and J gave up 4 bases, with 10 bases separating them. CDR3 residues: CASSLGARGETQYF. CDR3 sequence (DNA): TGCGCCAGCAGCTTGGGGGCCCGAGGAGAGACCCAGTACTTC. The full variable domain, in which reference TRBV5-1 and TRBJ2-5 provide the parts outside the CDR3, is KAGVTQTPRYLIKTRGQQVTLSCSPISGHRSVSWYQQTPGQGLQFLFEYFSETQRNKGNFPGRFSGRQFSNSRSEMNVSTLELGDSALYLCASSLGARGETQYFGPGTRLLVL.

This clonotype has a handful of counts. Written as DNA, the CDR3 is TGTGCCAGCAGTCAAGGACAGGGTGATCAGCCCCAGCATTTT. Amino acids: CASSQGQGDQPQHF. The gene calls are TRBV6-2 or TRBV6-3 and TRBJ1-5; 8 bases are a match to TRBD1. There are 14 residues in the CDR3. Trimming cost V 5 bases and J 5 bases; bases outside gene matches: 5. Per germline, CDR1 MNHEY and CDR2 SVGEGT.

This clonotype was counted between two and nine times. V gene TRBV12-3 or TRBV12-4 combines with J gene TRBJ2-3; 7 bases match TRBD1. V shed 8 bases, J shed 2 bases, and the junction held 4 bases outside the gene matches. This CDR3 contains 13 residues. Written as DNA, the CDR3 is TGTGCCAGCTCGGGACAGAACACAGATACGCAGTATTTT. As protein: CASSGQNTDTQYF.

This clonotype showed up many times. This rearrangement joins TRBV3-1 to TRBJ2-2; D not certain. The germline V gene encodes CDR1 LGHDT and CDR2 YNNKEL (reference sequence). V was clipped by 8 bases and J by 4 bases, with 11 bases between them. This CDR3 spans 13 amino acids. CDR3 coding DNA: TGTGCCAGCTGGTCTCGGCCCACCGGGGAGCTGTTTTTT. It is translated as CASWSRPTGELFF.

This clonotype was recorded a few times. The chain links TRBV7-6 to TRBJ2-3; D unclear. Trimming took off 1 base at V and 2 bases at J, with 10 bases between the two ends. Germline CDR1 and CDR2: SGHVS and FNYEAQ. The CDR3 consists of 15 residues. CDR3 in DNA: TGTGCCAGCAGCTTAGGGCCGGCGTTCACAGATACGCAGTATTTT. It translates to CASSLGPAFTDTQYF.

This clonotype was recorded a few times. The chain is built from TRBV2 and TRBJ1-1; possibly TRBD1 for D (5 bases). The CDR3 loop spans 12 amino acids. Between the trimmed V and J ends, which lost 4 bases and 4 bases, there was a span of 7 bases. Germline V CDR1 and CDR2: SNHLY, FYNNEI. This CDR3 is CASSGGGTEAFF. As DNA, the CDR3 is TGTGCCAGCAGTGGCGGGGGCACTGAAGCTTTCTTT.

The chain has TRBV6-1 and TRBJ2-1; 11 bases are shared with TRBD2. Germline assignment: CDR1 MNHNS and CDR2 SASEGT. The junction had 8 bases not matched to a gene; V was cut back by 6 bases and J by 7 bases. The CDR3 consists of 15 residues. CDR3 sequence: CASRPIAGGPNEQFF. CDR3 bases: TGTGCCAGCAGGCCGATAGCGGGGGGGCCGAATGAGCAGTTCTTC.

A few counts support this clonotype. The chain joins TRBV5-4 to TRBJ2-2; D possibly corresponds to TRBD2 (6 bases). Germline V lookup: CDR1 SGHNT, CDR2 YYREEE (reference sequence). V dropped 2 bases and J dropped 6 bases, with 11 bases sitting between them. The CDR3 runs to 14 residues. The CDR3 loop reads CASSFGGVAGELFF. As DNA, the CDR3 is TGTGCCAGCAGCTTCGGCGGGGTCGCCGGGGAGCTGTTTTTT.

The table lists this clonotype with a few counts. The chain combines TRBV7-2 with TRBJ2-7, with D maybe TRBD1 (5 bases). The CDR3 is 14 amino acids. Looked up from germline, CDR1 is SGHTA and CDR2 is FQGNSA. The V gene lost 6 bases and the J gene lost 3 bases, with 15 bases spanning the gap. The CDR3 nucleotides are TGTGCCAGCAGACGCGACAGACCTAACTACGAGCAGTACTTC. Its protein is CASRRDRPNYEQYF.

This clonotype showed up just a few times. The V gene is TRBV5-8, the J gene TRBJ2-3; D possibly corresponds to TRBD1 (7 bases). The V gene's germline CDR1 is SGHTS and CDR2 YDEGEE. The CDR3 covers 14 residues. V was pared by 8 bases and J by 2 bases, with 15 bases between. DNA for the CDR3: TGTGCCAGTACGACAGGGACTTACACAGATACGCAGTATTTT. It codes for CASTTGTYTDTQYF.

The chain employs TRBV7-2 and TRBJ1-2; 8 bases line up with TRBD1. The ends lost 6 bases at V and 4 bases at J; junction bases unmatched: 10. This CDR3 is 15 amino acids long. The V gene's germline CDR1 is SGHTA and CDR2 FQGNSA. The CDR3 reads CASRKQGDVGYGYTF. The CDR3 nucleotides are TGTGCCAGCAGAAAACAGGGGGACGTAGGCTATGGCTACACCTTC.

This clonotype was observed a few times. V is TRBV7-3 and J is TRBJ2-5; D unclear. The CDR3 totals 12 residues. Between the trimmed V and J ends, which lost 1 base and 4 bases, there was a span of 4 bases. From germline, CDR1 is SGHTA and CDR2 FQGTGA. In DNA form, the CDR3 reads TGTGCCAGCAGCTTAATAGGAGAGACCCAGTACTTC. It yields the protein CASSLIGETQYF.

This clonotype has ten or more counts. This chain connects TRBV5-1 to TRBJ2-3, with 7 nucleotides matching TRBD1. CDR1 is SGHRS and CDR2 is YFSETQ in the germline V gene. Germline trimming cut 1 base from V and 6 bases from J; bases unmatched to any gene: 11. CDR3 length equals 16 residues. The CDR3 sequence: CASSLTGANVVDTQYF. DNA of the CDR3: TGCGCCAGCAGCTTGACAGGGGCGAATGTAGTGGATACGCAGTATTTT.

There are many counts of this clonotype. The CDR3 coding sequence is TGTGCCACCAGTCAAGGATCAGATACGCAGTATTTT. It translates to CATSQGSDTQYF. The genes are TRBV24-1 and TRBJ2-3, with D unclear. The V gene's germline CDR1 is KGHDR and CDR2 SFDVKD. This CDR3 is 12 amino acids long. Trimming cost V 6 bases and J 4 bases, with 7 bases left between them.

This clonotype has more than one count but fewer than ten. This chain's CDR3 is CASSYSAGGFSGANVLTF. The CDR3 DNA reads as TGTGCCAGCAGTTACTCGGCGGGGGGATTCTCTGGGGCCAACGTCCTGACTTTC. The gene calls are TRBV6-6 and TRBJ2-6, with 8 bases fitting TRBD2. The V and J ends lost 0 bases and 0 bases, in that order; junction bases with no gene match: 4. The CDR3 is made up of 18 amino acids. The germline gives CDR1 MNHNY, CDR2 SVGAGI (reference sequence).

The rearrangement joins TRBV6-1 to TRBJ1-1; unclear D gene. V lost 1 base and J lost 5, with 8 bases in between. Per germline, CDR1 MNHNS and CDR2 SASEGT. This CDR3 is built from 13 residues. The CDR3 nucleotides are TGTGCCAGCAGTGAAGTGTACGGGACTGAAGCTTTCTTT. This translates into CASSEVYGTEAFF.

Only a few counts were recorded for this clonotype. The chain carries TRBV5-1 and TRBJ2-3, with 7 nucleotides matching TRBD2. In germline, CDR1 is SGHRS, CDR2 YFSETQ. The V and J ends lost 1 base and 3 bases, in that order; junction bases with no gene match: 5. The CDR3 contains 15 residues. CDR3 sequence reads: CASSLLRGITDTQYF. In nucleotides, the CDR3 is TGCGCCAGCAGCTTGTTGCGGGGGATTACAGATACGCAGTATTTT.

This clonotype was seen only a few times. The chain links TRBV2 to TRBJ2-7; D unclear. The CDR3 covers 13 residues. From germline, CDR1 is SNHLY and CDR2 FYNNEI. Trimming pared 2 bases from V and 3 bases from J, leaving 8 bases between. The CDR3 DNA sequence: TGTGCCAGCAGTGAATCGGTATACTACGAGCAGTACGTC. This sequence encodes CASSESVYYEQYV.

The table lists this clonotype with a few counts. The chain uses TRBV6-6 and TRBJ2-2; D gene uncertain. CDR3 size: 14 residues. Germline lookup yields CDR1 MNHNY and CDR2 SVGAGI (reference sequence). Trimming took 7 bases from V and 7 from J, leaving 16 bases between them. CDR3 amino acids: CASTPSQANGELFF. The DNA of the CDR3 is TGTGCCAGCACCCCTAGTCAGGCAAACGGGGAGCTGTTTTTT.

In this sample, this clonotype turned up once. This chain uses TRBV10-3 with TRBJ2-7; 13 bases align to TRBD2. The ends lost 3 bases at V and 7 bases at J; junction bases unmatched: 9. CDR3 length: 16 amino acids. Germline V CDR1 and CDR2: ENHRY, SYGVKD. CDR3 bases: TGTGCCATCAGTGACTTTACTAGCGGGAGGGCACGGGAGCAGTACTTC. Protein sequence: CAISDFTSGRAREQYF.

V gene TRBV6-2 or TRBV6-3 combines with J gene TRBJ2-5; TRBD2 is a possible D gene (6 bases). Germline V CDR1 and CDR2: MNHEY, SVGEGT. V dropped 2 bases and J dropped 1 base, with 8 bases sitting between them. The CDR3 has 14 amino acids. The CDR3 here is CASSYGGLQETQYF. As DNA, the CDR3 is TGTGCCAGCAGTTACGGGGGACTCCAAGAGACCCAGTACTTC.

This clonotype has only a few counts. The V and J genes are TRBV7-2 and TRBJ2-1, with D uncertain. Looked up from germline, CDR1 is SGHTA and CDR2 is FQGNSA. V lost 3 bases to trimming and J lost 0 bases, with 9 bases between them. CDR3 size: 15 residues. The CDR3 reads CASSFGSSSYNEQFF. The CDR3 DNA is TGTGCCAGCAGCTTCGGATCGAGCTCCTACAATGAGCAGTTCTTC.

This chain joins TRBV5-1 and TRBJ2-3, with D possibly called TRBD1 or TRBD2 (5 bases each). Trimming left V 4 bases short and J 1 base short, with 10 bases between. Germline V CDR1 and CDR2: SGHRS, YFSETQ. This CDR3 spans 14 amino acids. CDR3 sequence: CASSQGRGTDTQYF. CDR3 in DNA: TGCGCCAGCAGCCAGGGACGAGGCACAGATACGCAGTATTTT.

The rearrangement joins TRBV19 to TRBJ1-3; TRBD1 is a possible D gene (6 bases). Germline CDR1 LNHDA, CDR2 SQIVND (reference sequence). CDR3 length: 15 amino acids. V was pared by 10 bases and J by 2 bases, with 18 bases between. CDR3: CAIAPTGTPGNTIYF. CDR3 nucleotides: TGTGCCATCGCCCCGACAGGCACCCCTGGAAACACCATATATTTT.

The sample holds many counts of this clonotype. The chain recombines TRBV20-1 with TRBJ2-3; no clear D. The CDR3 loop spans 11 amino acids. Trimming removed 3 bases from V and 5 bases from J, with 6 bases in between. Germline CDR1 is DFQATT and CDR2 is SNEGSKA (reference sequence). Here the CDR3 DNA reads TGCAGTGCTAGGGGAATAGATACGCAGTATTTT. This translates into CSARGIDTQYF.